Following are 8 T cell receptor beta chains from one sample sequenced in a study of identical twins. TCRdb called the 5' RACE reads again in MiXCR, with one record for every CDR3 protein. In the table there are 500,000 or so distinct CDR3 sequences, more than 13% of which are singletons. These data also featured in a second study, about yellow fever vaccine responses in identical twins.

Material for sequencing was CD4+ T cells sorted from blood. The receptors come from a woman between 18 and 29 years old in good health.

This clonotype was observed a few times. The rearrangement joins TRBV4-2 to TRBJ2-3, with 13 bases fitting TRBD2. Germline CDR1 LGHNA, CDR2 YNFKEQ. This CDR3 comprises 20 residues. V shed 0 bases and J 2 bases; nucleotides not matched to a gene: 11. The CDR3, as DNA: TGTGCCAGCAGCCAAGATCGACTAGCGGGAGGTGGGGGGCACACAGATACGCAGTATTTT. It specifies CASSQDRLAGGGGHTDTQYF.

The table lists this clonotype with a few counts. The junction and the germline gene differ at one end; a read error may be behind it. Here the CDR3 DNA reads TGTGCCGTCAGGGGGCCGGTAGCGGAGACCCAGTACTTC. Protein product: CAVRGPVAETQYF. The chain joins TRBV10-3 to TRBJ2-5, with 8 nucleotides matching TRBD1. Germline-derived CDR1 and CDR2 are ENHRY and SYGVKD. This CDR3 is 13 amino acids long.

This chain links TRBV27 with TRBJ2-7; 14 bases are shared with TRBD2. This CDR3 has 17 amino acids. J was trimmed by 3 bases and V by 4 bases; bases with no gene match: 8. Germline values: CDR1 MNHEY, CDR2 SMNVEV (reference sequence). The CDR3 loop is CASSSGLAGVTYYEQYF. CDR3 DNA sequence: TGTGCCAGCAGTTCGGGACTAGCGGGAGTTACCTACTACGAGCAGTACTTC.

This clonotype has at least ten counts. The chain couples TRBV5-1 to TRBJ2-3, with 8 bases fitting TRBD2. This CDR3 is 13 amino acids long. V was clipped by 4 bases and J by 7 bases; unmatched bases: 5. Germline V CDR1 and CDR2: SGHRS, YFSETQ. The DNA of the CDR3 is TGCGCCAGCAGCGTTAGCGGGGCCAATACGCAGTATTTT. It yields the protein CASSVSGANTQYF.

This chain connects TRBV5-1 to TRBJ2-1; weak D call: TRBD1 (6 bases). This CDR3 contains 14 residues. CDR1 SGHRS and CDR2 YFSETQ come from the germline V gene. Trimming cost V 4 bases and J 4 bases, with 12 bases left between them. The CDR3 spells CASSPSDSYNEQFF. Written as DNA, the CDR3 is TGCGCCAGCAGCCCCTCGGACAGTTACAATGAGCAGTTCTTC.

The chain carries TRBV12-3 or TRBV12-4 and TRBJ2-7; D might be TRBD1 (5 bases). V dropped 2 bases and J dropped 1 base, with 9 bases sitting between them. This CDR3 is built from 14 residues. In nucleotides, the CDR3 is TGTGCCAGCAGTTTACGGCAGGGATCCTACGAGCAGTACTTC. As protein: CASSLRQGSYEQYF.

In its sample, this clonotype was seen many times. This chain connects TRBV27 to TRBJ1-2; D ambiguous. Germline CDR1 reads MNHEY; CDR2 reads SMNVEV (reference sequence). The ends were cut back, 1 base at V and 6 bases at J, with 0 bases in the middle. The CDR3 loop spans 10 amino acids. The CDR3 sequence: CASSLYGYTF. The CDR3 DNA reads as TGTGCCAGCAGTTTATATGGCTACACCTTC.

This clonotype was picked up a small number of times. The rearrangement links TRBV5-5 to TRBJ2-5, with TRBD1 matching 8 bases. The CDR3 length is 15 residues. Germline lookup yields CDR1 SGHKS and CDR2 YYEKEE (reference sequence). V shed 5 bases and J 4 bases; nucleotides not matched to a gene: 10. DNA of the CDR3: TGTGCCAGCAGATCCGGACAGGGTAACGTAGAGACCCAGTACTTC. This translates into CASRSGQGNVETQYF.